This TCR beta chain derives from a study of immune evolution from preneoplasia to lung adenocarcinoma. Method: immunoSEQ multiplex PCR; TCRdb's copy keeps in-frame clones and lacks some. The sample lists about 4,800 clones, around 80% occurring once. Turning to this clone: The antigen remains unidentified.

V lost 5 bases and J 8 bases, leaving 15 bases between the germline ends. This CDR3 is 13 amino acids long. Germline CDR1 is SEHNR and CDR2 is FQNEAQ (reference sequence). Study-wide findings and caveats: Top clone frequencies peaked in normal lung, apparently declining through invasive adenocarcinoma.

Material for sequencing was FFPE normal lung tissue adjacent to the tumor. The TCR sequence derives from a person aged 50-75 years with lung adenocarcinoma. The gene calls are TRBV7-9 and TRBJ1-2; no reliable D call. The CDR3 region is CASSGQEVRGYTF. The CDR3 DNA sequence: TGTGCCAGCAGCGGGCAGGAGGTTCGGGGCTACACCTTC. Variable domain in full (rest from reference TRBV7-9 and TRBJ1-2): DTGVSQNPRHKITKRGQNVTFRCDPISEHNRLYWYRQTLGQGPEFLTYFQNEAQLEKSRLLSDRFSAERPKGSFSTLEIQRTEQGDSAMYLCASSGQEVRGYTFGSGTRLTVV.